The rows below give T cell receptor beta chains drawn from one sample of a study of CD8 T cells in ankylosing spondylitis. One entry per CDR3 protein results from TCRdb running MiXCR on the 5' RACE reads. The sample holds about 800,000 distinct CDR3 sequences, around 11% seen once. The sample was blood, either unsorted or a sorted T cell fraction (not recorded which). The receptor source for this set is a male donor with ankylosing spondylitis. The CDR3 runs from the conserved cysteine through the conserved F or W. D genes are given only for firm matches. Only part of the rows carry a size: once, few, many, or a class if the clone is expanded.

-	-	TRBV28	TRBJ1-2	CASSFLRGYTF	TGTGCCAGCAGTTTCCTTCGTGGCTACACCTTC
-	TRBD2	TRBV5-1	TRBJ2-3	CASRVSGSADTQYF	TGCGCCAGCAGGGTTAGCGGGAGTGCAGATACGCAGTATTTT
many	-	TRBV7-2	TRBJ1-1	CASSLEINTEAFF	TGTGCCAGCAGCTTAGAGATAAACACTGAAGCTTTCTTT
-	-	TRBV20-1	TRBJ1-5	CSALWDSNQPQHF	TGCAGTGCCTTGTGGGATAGCAATCAGCCCCAGCATTTT
-	-	TRBV20-1	TRBJ1-5	CSASNGAIGQPQHF	TGCAGTGCTAGCAATGGTGCGATAGGGCAGCCCCAGCATTTT
-	-	TRBV18	TRBJ2-1	CASSPTTLVEQFF	TGTGCCAGCTCACCAACGACTTTGGTAGAGCAGTTCTTC
-	-	TRBV2	TRBJ2-2	CASIQGIPTGELFF	TGTGCCAGCATCCAGGGAATCCCCACCGGGGAGCTGTTTTTT
many	TRBD1	TRBV20-1	TRBJ1-1	CSARTGRTEAFF	TGCAGTGCCAGGACAGGTAGAACTGAAGCTTTCTTT
-	TRBD2	TRBV5-1	TRBJ2-1	CASSNLAGGPAPFF	TGCGCCAGCAGCAATCTAGCGGGAGGGCCGGCCCCGTTCTTC
few	-	TRBV7-2	TRBJ2-1	CASSSHSSKEQFF	TGTGCCAGCAGCTCCCACAGCTCTAAAGAGCAGTTCTTC
-	-	TRBV15	TRBJ2-1	CATSTLTSSRGDEQFF	TGTGCCACCAGCACCTTAACCTCGAGCAGGGGGGATGAGCAGTTCTTC
-	-	TRBV20-1	TRBJ1-5	CSARRGTNQPQHF	TGCAGTGCTAGGAGGGGGACCAATCAGCCCCAGCATTTT
-	-	TRBV29-1	TRBJ2-3	CSARAIFVDTQYF	TGCAGCGCCCGGGCCATCTTCGTAGATACGCAGTATTTT
many	TRBD1	TRBV20-1	TRBJ2-1	CSAWTGYEQFF	TGCAGTGCCTGGACAGGGTATGAGCAGTTCTTC
many	-	TRBV9	TRBJ2-7	CASSPSPAFEGEQYF	TGTGCCAGCAGCCCCAGTCCCGCTTTCGAGGGGGAGCAGTACTTC
many	-	TRBV20-1	TRBJ1-5	CSAHQGGQPQHF	TGCAGTGCCCACCAGGGCGGTCAGCCCCAGCATTTT